The clone carrying this T cell receptor beta chain was counted many times. Trimming left V 7 bases short and J 0 bases short, with 10 bases between. Germline CDR1 reads SQVTM; CDR2 reads ANQGSEA. The CDR3 length is 13 residues. This sample is part of a study of T cells after yellow fever vaccination. TCRdb redid the calling of the 5' RACE reads with MiXCR, one entry per CDR3 protein. The sample holds some 240,000 distinct CDR3 sequences; about 5.2% are singletons and the top ten take 2.5% to 4%. The source is a man younger than 35 who received the YFV17D yellow fever vaccine. The chain uses TRBV29-1 and TRBJ2-1; D gene ambiguous. The material sequenced was CD4+ T cells sorted from PBMCs, taken on the day of the yellow fever booster vaccination. CDR3 region: CSGGSSSYNEQFF. Here the CDR3 DNA reads TGCAGCGGTGGATCCAGCTCCTACAATGAGCAGTTCTTC.